The 29 T cell receptor beta chains reported below all come from one sample, sequenced in a study of CD4 T cells in relation to SARS-CoV-2 and coronaviruses (dated by TCRdb to the early 2020s). No antigen is known for these receptors. CD4+ T cells from unexposed donors were collected before the COVID-19 pandemic (2011-2018). Following 10 days of culture, the EasySep CD4+ T cell isolation kit was used to isolate CD4+ T cells. The protocol used for the library was the immunoSEQ multiplex PCR assay. Imported from immuneACCESS, the table was reduced by TCRdb to in-frame sequences with V and J called. These copies leave out some clones; in studies compared against another copy, an unresolved V gene accounts for under half, and the cause of the remainder is not known. The sample records 20,000 to 25,000 clones, approximately 76% of which are singletons. The leading ten clones occupy 9.5% to 15% of the sample.

Sample: CD4+ T cells from PBMCs, cultured in vitro. These receptors came from a human donor in good health.

The chain links TRBV20-1 to TRBJ1-2, with D unresolved. CDR3 size: 13 residues. The ends were cut back, 3 bases at V and 6 bases at J, with 14 bases in the middle. In germline, CDR1 is DFQATT, CDR2 SNEGSKA (reference sequence). As DNA, the CDR3 is TGCAGTGCTAGTCTCCGGGCCTCCGATGGCTACACCTTC. It specifies CSASLRASDGYTF.

The chain is built from TRBV12-3 or TRBV12-4 and TRBJ2-1; no clear D. Trimming shortened V by 3 bases and J by 7 bases, and 10 bases separated the two germline ends. CDR3 length: 13 residues. The CDR3 loop is CASSLNSANEQFF. The CDR3 coding sequence is TGTGCCAGCAGTTTGAACTCTGCGAATGAGCAGTTCTTC.

The V and J genes are TRBV6-1 and TRBJ1-5; D gene ambiguous. CDR3 length: 13 residues. Trimming cost V 2 bases and J 3 bases, with 5 bases left between them. The V gene's germline CDR1 is MNHNS and CDR2 SASEGT. CDR3 protein: CASSESNNQPQHF. The CDR3 DNA is TGTGCCAGCAGTGAATCGAACAATCAGCCCCAGCATTTT.

J is TRBJ1-5 and V is TRBV6-1; D is perhaps TRBD1 (6 bases). The V end lost 0 bases, the J end lost 4 bases, and 13 bases lay between the germline ends. This CDR3 spans 16 amino acids. Germline V CDR1 and CDR2: MNHNS, SASEGT. CDR3 DNA sequence: TGTGCCAGCAGTGAAGCGGGGGGCGGGGGTAATCAGCCCCAGCATTTT. Translating it yields CASSEAGGGGNQPQHF.

J is TRBJ2-7 and V is TRBV7-2; TRBD1 or TRBD2 may be the D gene (5 bases each). Germline values: CDR1 SGHTA, CDR2 FQGNSA. Trimming removed 5 bases from V and 12 bases from J, with 17 bases in between. The CDR3 loop spans 12 amino acids. The CDR3 nucleotides read TGTGCCAGCAGCCCAGCAGGGAGCCTTCGGTACTTC. It is translated as CASSPAGSLRYF. The full variable domain, completed using reference TRBV7-2 and TRBJ2-7, is GAGVSQSPSNKVTEKGKDVELRCDPISGHTALYWYRQSLGQGLEFLIYFQGNSAPDKSGLPSDRFSAERTGGSVSTLTIQRTQQEDSAVYLCASSPAGSLRYFGPGTRLTVT.

The CDR3 sequence is CASSQGEKTGGYQPQHF. The CDR3 coding sequence is TGTGCCAGCAGCCAAGGGGAAAAGACAGGGGGCTATCAGCCCCAGCATTTT. V and J are TRBV4-2 and TRBJ1-5; 10 bases map to TRBD1. The V and J ends lost 1 base and 5 bases, in that order; junction bases with no gene match: 8. The CDR3 contains 17 residues. Germline V lookup: CDR1 LGHNA, CDR2 YNFKEQ.

This sequence joins TRBV3-1 (or the pseudogene TRBV3-2) and TRBJ2-3; 9 nucleotides agree with TRBD1. The V and J ends lost 1 base and 6 bases, in that order; junction bases with no gene match: 11. This CDR3 region has 17 residues. Germline V CDR1 and CDR2: LGHDT, YNNKEL (reference sequence). The CDR3 region is CASSQGLPGQGIDTQYF. The CDR3 DNA follows: TGTGCCAGCAGCCAAGGTCTCCCCGGACAGGGGATCGATACGCAGTATTTT.

The chain couples TRBV30 to TRBJ2-1; perhaps D is TRBD1 or TRBD2 (5 bases each). The CDR3 has 11 residues. V dropped 1 base and J dropped 10 bases, with 8 bases sitting between them. In germline, CDR1 is GTSNPN, CDR2 SVGIG (reference sequence). CDR3: CAWSARGEQFF. Written as DNA, the CDR3 is TGTGCCTGGAGTGCCCGGGGCGAGCAGTTCTTC.

This clone was counted a single time. This chain links TRBV7-9 with TRBJ2-7; D possibly corresponds to TRBD2 (6 bases). In germline, CDR1 is SEHNR, CDR2 FQNEAQ (reference sequence). CDR3 length: 15 residues. Trimming stripped 5 bases from V and 5 bases from J, with 19 bases between. The CDR3 reads CASSQRVAREDEQYF. The CDR3 DNA follows: TGTGCCAGCAGCCAAAGGGTGGCCAGGGAGGACGAGCAGTACTTC. Complete variable domain (other parts from reference TRBV7-9 and TRBJ2-7): DTGVSQNPRHKITKRGQNVTFRCDPISEHNRLYWYRQTLGQGPEFLTYFQNEAQLEKSRLLSDRFSAERPKGSFSTLEIQRTEQGDSAMYLCASSQRVAREDEQYFGPGTRLTVT.

V is TRBV18 and J is TRBJ2-3; D gene uncertain. The CDR3 contains 13 residues. Germline V gene data show CDR1 as KGHSH and CDR2 as LQKENI. Trimming pared 3 bases from V and 0 bases from J, leaving 4 bases between. As DNA, the CDR3 is TGTGCCAGCTCACCTCAGAGCACAGATACGCAGTATTTT. Protein: CASSPQSTDTQYF.

This clone has just a few counts. This chain connects TRBV4-1 to TRBJ2-2; D not resolved. The germline gives CDR1 MGHRA, CDR2 YSYEKL. The CDR3 spans 16 residues. Trimming pared 2 bases from V and 4 bases from J, leaving 14 bases between. The CDR3 nucleotides read TGCGCCAGCAGCCAACCCCTTCTAGGTGGCACCGGGGAGCTGTTTTTT. Residues: CASSQPLLGGTGELFF.

The count of this clone is one. The chain employs TRBV3-1 (or the pseudogene TRBV3-2) and TRBJ2-7, with D possibly matching TRBD1 (5 bases). This CDR3 has 13 amino acids. V was cut by 4 bases and J by 2 bases, with 9 bases left in between. Germline values: CDR1 LGHDT, CDR2 YNNKEL (reference sequence). The CDR3 DNA reads TGTGCCAGCAGCCTCACAGGCGCCTACGAGCAGTACTTC. It encodes CASSLTGAYEQYF.

This clone was seen only once. The chain combines TRBV3-1 (or the pseudogene TRBV3-2) with TRBJ2-1, with 12 bases matching TRBD2. With 1 base clipped from V and 5 bases from J, the junction kept 6 bases outside the gene matches. The CDR3 totals 17 residues. Germline loops: CDR1 LGHDT, CDR2 YNNKEL (reference sequence). CDR3 nucleotides: TGTGCCAGCAGCCAAGCGAGGCTAGCGGGAGGGAACAATGAGCAGTTCTTC. Protein sequence: CASSQARLAGGNNEQFF.

The V gene is TRBV10-3, the J gene TRBJ1-3; D uncertain. Per the germline V gene, CDR1 is ENHRY and CDR2 is SYGVKD. Between the trimmed V and J ends, which lost 4 bases and 2 bases, there was a span of 24 bases. CDR3 length: 19 amino acids. In DNA form, the CDR3 reads TGTGCCATCAGTGGAGGGTCTGAAGATCGAGTGTATCCTGGAAACACCATATATTTT. This encodes CAISGGSEDRVYPGNTIYF.

Only one count was recorded for this clone. The chain uses TRBV29-1 and TRBJ2-1, with 12 bases that match TRBD2. Germline V gene lookup returns CDR1 SQVTM and CDR2 ANQGSEA. The CDR3 runs 15 residues. Trimming removed 6 bases from V and 7 bases from J; junction bases left unmatched: 10. CDR3 bases: TGCAGCGTAGCTAGCGGGAGGGCCGGAGGGAATGAGCAGTTCTTC. Residues: CSVASGRAGGNEQFF.

For this clone: A read error may account for a junction end that differs from germline. The rearrangement uses TRBV19 and TRBJ2-7; a possible D gene is TRBD1 (6 bases). CDR3 size: 14 residues. From germline, CDR1 is LNHDA and CDR2 SQIVND (reference sequence). CDR3: CASSIGQSSDEQYF. The DNA of the CDR3 is TGTGCCAGTAGTATCGGACAGTCCTCCGACGAGCAGTACTTC.

This chain uses TRBV27 with TRBJ1-3; TRBD1 aligns across 7 bases. Germline values: CDR1 MNHEY, CDR2 SMNVEV (reference sequence). V lost 5 bases and J lost 4; bases outside the gene matches: 11. The length of the CDR3 is 16 residues. CDR3 DNA sequence: TGTGCCAGCAGTGTACAGGGGTTGGGGGCGGGAAACACCATATATTTT. This codes for CASSVQGLGAGNTIYF.

This clone was seen more than once but under ten times. The rearrangement links TRBV3-1 (or the pseudogene TRBV3-2) to TRBJ1-2; 11 bases are a match to TRBD1. Germline V CDR1 and CDR2: LGHDT, YNNKEL (reference sequence). The CDR3 is 16 amino acids. Trimming cost V 0 bases and J 8 bases; bases outside gene matches: 8. Here the CDR3 reads CASSQDSSGTGGGYTF. The CDR3 DNA reads as TGTGCCAGCAGCCAAGACTCTTCCGGGACAGGGGGAGGCTACACCTTC.

This chain connects TRBV2 to TRBJ1-1; 7 bases agree with TRBD1. Looked up from germline, CDR1 is SNHLY and CDR2 is FYNNEI. After removal of 8 bases from V and 0 bases from J, the junction contained 9 bases not matched to a gene. The CDR3 totals 15 residues. The CDR3 sequence is CASSTGQTMNTEAFF. Here the CDR3 DNA reads TGTGCCAGCTCCACGGGACAGACCATGAACACTGAAGCTTTCTTT.

This chain joins TRBV10-3 and TRBJ2-2, with 9 bases lining up with TRBD1. The V gene end was trimmed by 3 bases and the J gene end by 4 bases; junction bases not matched to a gene: 3. The length of the CDR3 is 15 residues. CDR1 is ENHRY and CDR2 is SYGVKD in the germline V gene. The CDR3 sequence: CAISEGQGSTGELFF. The CDR3 DNA sequence: TGTGCCATCAGTGAAGGACAGGGGAGCACCGGGGAGCTGTTTTTT.

In its sample, this clone was seen a few times. The V call is TRBV9, the J call TRBJ2-7; D is perhaps TRBD1 (5 bases). Germline assignment: CDR1 SGDLS and CDR2 YYNGEE. The V end was cut by 0 bases, the J end by 2 bases, with 9 bases between. This CDR3 contains 14 residues. The CDR3 reads CASSVGQSTYEQYF. The CDR3 coding sequence is TGTGCCAGCAGCGTAGGACAGAGTACCTACGAGCAGTACTTC.

This chain uses TRBV6-6 with TRBJ2-1; 8 bases align to TRBD1. The V and J ends lost 10 bases and 3 bases, in that order; junction bases with no gene match: 11. The CDR3 length is 15 residues. CDR1 MNHNY and CDR2 SVGAGI come from the germline V gene (reference sequence). In nucleotides, the CDR3 is TGTGCCACCCTCACCCGGACAGGGTTCTACAATGAGCAGTTCTTC. Translated, it gives CATLTRTGFYNEQFF.

The genes are TRBV10-1 and TRBJ2-7; tentatively, D is TRBD1 (6 bases). This CDR3 has 15 residues. The V end lost 4 bases, the J end lost 0 bases, and 13 bases lay between the germline ends. CDR1 and CDR2 from the germline V gene are WNHNN and SYGVQD (reference sequence). CDR3 DNA: TGCGCCAGCAGTGCTGCAGGGGAAAGCTCCTACGAGCAGTACTTC. Its translation: CASSAAGESSYEQYF.

This rearrangement joins TRBV9 to TRBJ1-1; D is ambiguous. Trimming took 0 bases from V and 7 from J, leaving 10 bases between them. Germline CDR1 and CDR2: SGDLS and YYNGEE. The CDR3 runs 13 residues. CDR3 residues: CASSVGTEVEAFF. The DNA of the CDR3 is TGTGCCAGCAGCGTAGGTACAGAAGTTGAAGCTTTCTTT.

The chain employs TRBV6-5 and TRBJ2-3; D perhaps matches TRBD1 (6 bases). The CDR3 extends over 13 amino acids. V lost 8 bases and J lost 1, with 10 bases in between. The germline CDR1 and CDR2 sequences are MNHEY and SVGAGI. The chain's CDR3 is CASRRTGTDTQYF. The CDR3 nucleotides are TGTGCCAGCCGACGGACAGGCACAGATACGCAGTATTTT.

The chain couples TRBV2 to TRBJ1-4; 7 bases map to TRBD1. The germline gives CDR1 SNHLY, CDR2 FYNNEI. The J segment lost 5 bases and the V segment lost 7 bases, leaving 10 bases of the junction unmatched. The CDR3 has 15 amino acids. The CDR3 reads CASKKEGQYNEKLFF. The CDR3, as DNA: TGTGCCAGCAAAAAAGAGGGACAGTACAATGAAAAACTGTTTTTT.

The chain combines TRBV29-1 with TRBJ2-1; TRBD1 matches at 7 bases. CDR3 length: 13 amino acids. J was trimmed by 5 bases and V by 6 bases; bases with no gene match: 7. The germline CDR1 and CDR2 sequences are SQVTM and ANQGSEA. CDR3 nucleotide sequence: TGCAGCGTCCTGACAGGGCGGCACAATGAGCAGTTCTTC. Its translation is CSVLTGRHNEQFF.

This rearrangement joins TRBV12-3 or TRBV12-4 to TRBJ2-2; no firm D call. The CDR3 loop spans 13 amino acids. Trimming removed 6 bases at V and 8 bases at J, with 13 bases between. CDR3 sequence: CASSLGWGGELFF. The CDR3 DNA follows: TGTGCCAGCAGCCTAGGATGGGGTGGGGAGCTGTTTTTT.

V and J are TRBV5-1 and TRBJ1-2; D might be TRBD1 (5 bases). The CDR3 extends over 14 amino acids. V was clipped by 4 bases and J by 5 bases, with 15 bases between them. Per the germline V gene, CDR1 is SGHRS and CDR2 is YFSETQ. CDR3 DNA sequence: TGCGCCAGCAGCACCTTTGACAGTATGTATGGCTACACCTTC. Its translation: CASSTFDSMYGYTF.